These 9 T cell receptor beta chains originate from one sample sequenced in a study of T cell changes during pregnancy in multiple sclerosis. The repertoire was sequenced with immunoSEQ multiplex PCR; TCRdb's copy has only in-frame clones and lacks some. This sample yields about 44,000 clones, of which just under 95% are seen a single time; roughly 0.69% belongs to the top ten. The specimen comprised CD4+ T cells from peripheral blood mononuclear cells, sampled in the first trimester of pregnancy. The receptors derive from a female donor with multiple sclerosis, enrolled in a pregnancy study.

This chain connects TRBV9 to TRBJ1-5; D unresolved. The CDR3 runs 15 residues. Germline-derived CDR1 and CDR2 are SGDLS and YYNGEE. Trimming took 0 bases from V and 0 from J, leaving 7 bases between them. This CDR3 reads CASSVGADSNQPQHF. The CDR3 DNA reads as TGTGCCAGCAGCGTAGGGGCAGATAGCAATCAGCCCCAGCATTTT. Full variable domain (outside the CDR3, taken from reference TRBV9 and TRBJ1-5): DSGVTQTPKHLITATGQRVTLRCSPRSGDLSVYWYQQSLDQGLQFLIQYYNGEERAKGNILERFSAQQFPDLHSELNLSSLELGDSALYFCASSVGADSNQPQHFGDGTRLSIL.

J is TRBJ2-7 and V is TRBV28, with D unclear. This CDR3 region has 12 residues. In germline, CDR1 is MDHEN, CDR2 SYDVKM. The V end was cut by 3 bases, the J end by 1 base, with 4 bases between. In nucleotides, the CDR3 is TGTGCCAGCAGTTTCCTGTCCTACGAGCAGTACTTC. Amino acid sequence: CASSFLSYEQYF.

This chain links TRBV6-5 with TRBJ2-7; D possibly corresponds to TRBD2 (6 bases). The CDR3 consists of 15 residues. V was trimmed by 0 bases and J by 3 bases, leaving 12 bases between them. The V gene's germline CDR1 is MNHEY and CDR2 SVGAGI. CDR3 sequence reads: CASSYSGRTYYEQYF. The DNA for the CDR3 is TGTGCCAGCAGTTACTCCGGGAGAACTTACTACGAGCAGTACTTC.

The rearrangement links TRBV15 to TRBJ1-3; 7 bases line up with TRBD1. The CDR3 is made up of 14 amino acids. V was clipped by 1 base and J by 6 bases; unmatched bases: 3. The germline V gene has CDR1 LNHNV and CDR2 YYDKDF (reference sequence). The CDR3 coding sequence is TGTGCCACCAGCAGAGTTAGGGGGCCAAACACCATATATTTT. Protein: CATSRVRGPNTIYF.

The J gene is TRBJ1-2, the V gene TRBV10-3; possible D gene TRBD1, 5 bases. V lost 4 bases, J lost 4 bases, and 13 bases lay in between. This CDR3 contains 14 residues. Germline V gives CDR1 ENHRY, CDR2 SYGVKD. CDR3 region: CAISGAGTSYGYTF. CDR3 DNA sequence: TGTGCCATCAGTGGGGCGGGGACTTCCTATGGCTACACCTTC.

The sample holds a few counts of this clone. V usage is TRBV7-9 and J usage is TRBJ2-4, with a possible D match to TRBD1 (6 bases). Germline CDR1 reads SEHNR; CDR2 reads FQNEAQ (reference sequence). The CDR3 runs 14 residues. Between the trimmed V and J ends, which lost 4 bases and 8 bases, there was a span of 15 bases. DNA for the CDR3: TGTGCCAGCAGCTCCGGGACGGCAGGGGACATTCAGTACTTC. Its translation is CASSSGTAGDIQYF.

The chain recombines TRBV28 with TRBJ1-2, with D tentatively TRBD1 (5 bases). Germline V gene lookup returns CDR1 MDHEN and CDR2 SYDVKM. The germline V and J ends were trimmed by 5 bases and 4 bases, with 17 bases remaining between them. The length of the CDR3 is 15 residues. CDR3 coding DNA: TGTGCCAGCAGTGCGGGGGGTAACTTTGTCTATGGCTACACCTTC. Amino acids: CASSAGGNFVYGYTF.

This chain uses TRBV2 with TRBJ2-5, with D unresolved. The CDR3 totals 15 residues. The germline V and J ends were trimmed by 3 bases and 5 bases, with 16 bases remaining between them. CDR1 is SNHLY and CDR2 is FYNNEI in the germline V gene. The CDR3 sequence: CASSDIGAQWETQYF. CDR3 sequence (DNA): TGTGCCAGCAGTGATATTGGAGCCCAGTGGGAGACCCAGTACTTC.

The CDR3 nucleotides are TGTGCCAGCAGAACCGGGAATGAGCAGTTCTTC. Translation gives CASRTGNEQFF. The V call is TRBV5-6, the J call TRBJ2-1; D not certain. The V end lost 5 bases, the J end lost 7 bases, and 7 bases lay between the germline ends. Germline V gene lookup returns CDR1 SGHDT and CDR2 YYEEEE. This CDR3 region has 11 residues.